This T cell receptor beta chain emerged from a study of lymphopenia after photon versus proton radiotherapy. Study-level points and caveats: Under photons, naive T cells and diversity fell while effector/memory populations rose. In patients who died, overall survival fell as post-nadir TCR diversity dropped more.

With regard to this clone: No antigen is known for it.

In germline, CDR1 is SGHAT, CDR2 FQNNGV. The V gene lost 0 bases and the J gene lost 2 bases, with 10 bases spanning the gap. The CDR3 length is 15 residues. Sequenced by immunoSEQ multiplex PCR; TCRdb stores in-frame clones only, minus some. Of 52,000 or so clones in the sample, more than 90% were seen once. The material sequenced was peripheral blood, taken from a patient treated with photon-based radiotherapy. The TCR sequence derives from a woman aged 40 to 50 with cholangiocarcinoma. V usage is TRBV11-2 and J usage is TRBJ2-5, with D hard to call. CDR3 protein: CASSLDRIVQETQYF. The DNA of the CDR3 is TGTGCCAGCAGCTTAGACAGAATCGTTCAAGAGACCCAGTACTTC.